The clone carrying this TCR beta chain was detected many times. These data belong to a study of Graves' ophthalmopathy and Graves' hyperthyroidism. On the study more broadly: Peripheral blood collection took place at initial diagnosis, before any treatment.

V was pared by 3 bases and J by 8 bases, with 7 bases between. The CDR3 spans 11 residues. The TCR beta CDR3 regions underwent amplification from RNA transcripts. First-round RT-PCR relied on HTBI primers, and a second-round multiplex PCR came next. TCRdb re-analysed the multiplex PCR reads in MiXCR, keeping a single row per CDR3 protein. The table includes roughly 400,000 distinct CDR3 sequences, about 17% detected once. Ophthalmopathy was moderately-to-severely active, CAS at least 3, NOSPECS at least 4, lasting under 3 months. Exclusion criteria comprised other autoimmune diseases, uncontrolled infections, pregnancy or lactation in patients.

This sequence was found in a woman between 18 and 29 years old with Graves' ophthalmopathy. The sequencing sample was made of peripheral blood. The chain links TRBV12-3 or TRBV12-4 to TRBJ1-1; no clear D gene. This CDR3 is CASSFQTEAFF. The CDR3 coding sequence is TGTGCCAGCAGTTTTCAGACAGAAGCTTTCTTT.